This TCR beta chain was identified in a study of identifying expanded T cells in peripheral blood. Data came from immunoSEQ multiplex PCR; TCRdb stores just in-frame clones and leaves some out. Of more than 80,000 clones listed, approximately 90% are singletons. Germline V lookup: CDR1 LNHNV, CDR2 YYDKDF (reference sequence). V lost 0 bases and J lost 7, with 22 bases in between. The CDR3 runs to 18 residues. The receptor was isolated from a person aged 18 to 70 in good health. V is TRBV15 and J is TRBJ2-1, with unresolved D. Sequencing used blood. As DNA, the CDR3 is TGTGCCACCAGCAGAGATATTTGGGTCGGCGGCGCGTGGAATGAGCAGTTCTTC. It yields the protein CATSRDIWVGGAWNEQFF.